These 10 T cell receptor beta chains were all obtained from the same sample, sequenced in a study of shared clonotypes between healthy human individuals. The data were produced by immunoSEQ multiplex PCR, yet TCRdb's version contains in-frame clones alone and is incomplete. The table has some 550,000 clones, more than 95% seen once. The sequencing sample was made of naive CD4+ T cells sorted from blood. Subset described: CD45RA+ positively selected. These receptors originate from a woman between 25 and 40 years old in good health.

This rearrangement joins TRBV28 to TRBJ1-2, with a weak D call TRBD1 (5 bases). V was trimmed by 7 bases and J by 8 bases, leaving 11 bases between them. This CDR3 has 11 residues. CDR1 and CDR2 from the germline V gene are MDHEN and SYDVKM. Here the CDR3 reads CASTGMRGYTF. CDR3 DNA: TGTGCCAGCACAGGGATGAGGGGCTACACCTTC.

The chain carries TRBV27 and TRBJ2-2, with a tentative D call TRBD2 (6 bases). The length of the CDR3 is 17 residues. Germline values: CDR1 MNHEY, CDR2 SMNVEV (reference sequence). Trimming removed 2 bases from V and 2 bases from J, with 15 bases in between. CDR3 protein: CASSLARSGTNTGELFF. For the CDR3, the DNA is TGTGCCAGCAGTTTAGCCCGGTCAGGGACTAACACCGGGGAGCTGTTTTTT.

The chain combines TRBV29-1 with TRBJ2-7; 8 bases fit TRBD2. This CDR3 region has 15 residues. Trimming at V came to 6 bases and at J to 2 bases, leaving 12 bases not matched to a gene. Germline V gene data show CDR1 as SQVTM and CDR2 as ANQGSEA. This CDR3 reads CSVTGTSPVTYEQYF. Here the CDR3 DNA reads TGCAGCGTGACCGGGACTAGTCCCGTCACCTACGAGCAGTACTTC.

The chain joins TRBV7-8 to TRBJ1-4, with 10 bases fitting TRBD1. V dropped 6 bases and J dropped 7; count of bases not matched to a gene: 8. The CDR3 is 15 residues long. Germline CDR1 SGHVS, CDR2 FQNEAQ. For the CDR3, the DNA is TGTGCCAGCAGGCGGACCGGGACAGGGGCTGAAAAACTGTTTTTT. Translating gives CASRRTGTGAEKLFF.

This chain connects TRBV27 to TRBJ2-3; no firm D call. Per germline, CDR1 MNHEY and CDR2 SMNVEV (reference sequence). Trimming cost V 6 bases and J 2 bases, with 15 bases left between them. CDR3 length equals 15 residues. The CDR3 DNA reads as TGTGCCAGCAGCCCGGCCGTCTCTAACACAGATACGCAGTATTTT. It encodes CASSPAVSNTDTQYF.

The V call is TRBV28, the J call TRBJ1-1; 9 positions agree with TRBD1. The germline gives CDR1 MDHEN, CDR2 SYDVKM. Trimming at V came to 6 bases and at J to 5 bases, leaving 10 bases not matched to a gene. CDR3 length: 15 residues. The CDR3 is CASSPHGTGRTEAFF. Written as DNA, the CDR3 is TGTGCCAGCAGCCCCCACGGGACAGGGAGAACTGAAGCTTTCTTT. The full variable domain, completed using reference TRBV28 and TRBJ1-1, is DVKVTQSSRYLVKRTGEKVFLECVQDMDHENMFWYRQDPGLGLRLIYFSYDVKMKEKGDIPEGYSVSREKKERFSLILESASTNQTSMYLCASSPHGTGRTEAFFGQGTRLTVV.

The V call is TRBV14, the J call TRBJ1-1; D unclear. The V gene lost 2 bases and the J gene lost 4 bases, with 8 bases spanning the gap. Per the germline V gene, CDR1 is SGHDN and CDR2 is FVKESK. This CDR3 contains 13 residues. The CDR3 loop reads CASSQLTGTEAFF. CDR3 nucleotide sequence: TGTGCCAGCAGCCAACTGACGGGCACTGAAGCTTTCTTT.

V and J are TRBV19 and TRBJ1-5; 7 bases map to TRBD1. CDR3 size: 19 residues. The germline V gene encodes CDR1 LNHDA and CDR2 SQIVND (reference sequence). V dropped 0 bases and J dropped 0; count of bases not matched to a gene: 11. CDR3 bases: TGTGCCAGTAGTATAGATCACAGGGGACGGTGGCTTAGCAATCAGCCCCAGCATTTT. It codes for CASSIDHRGRWLSNQPQHF.

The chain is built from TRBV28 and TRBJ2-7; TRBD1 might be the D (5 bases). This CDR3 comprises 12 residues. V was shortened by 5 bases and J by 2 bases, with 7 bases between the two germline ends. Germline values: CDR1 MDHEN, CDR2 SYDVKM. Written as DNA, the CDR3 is TGTGCCAGCAGTCAGGGCACCTACGAGCAGTACTTC. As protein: CASSQGTYEQYF.

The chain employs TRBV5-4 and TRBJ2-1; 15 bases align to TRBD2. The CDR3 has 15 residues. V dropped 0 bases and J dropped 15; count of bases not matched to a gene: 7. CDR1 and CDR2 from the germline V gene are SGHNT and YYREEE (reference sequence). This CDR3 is CASSLGGTSGRNLFF. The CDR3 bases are TGTGCCAGCAGCTTGGGGGGGACTAGCGGGAGGAATCTGTTCTTC. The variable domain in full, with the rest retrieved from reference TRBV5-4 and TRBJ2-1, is ETGVTQSPTHLIKTRGQQVTLRCSSQSGHNTVSWYQQALGQGPQFIFQYYREEENGRGNFPPRFSGLQFPNYSSELNVNALELDDSALYLCASSLGGTSGRNLFFGPGTRLTVL.